These 5 T cell receptor beta chains originate from one sample sequenced in a study of molecular identifiers for immune sequencing clone quantification. One entry per CDR3 protein, called by TCRdb with MiXCR from the PCR reads. This table holds roughly 630,000 distinct CDR3 sequences, about 25% found once. Sequencing was carried out using naive CD8+ T cells from blood, with Jurkat cell RNA spiked in. Subset in this sample: FACS-sorted CD8+CD4-CCR7+CD45RA+ naive T cells. The receptor set was obtained from a human donor in good health. Some libraries in this study had Jurkat cell RNA spiked in.

There are many counts of this clonotype. The rearrangement joins TRBV6-5 to TRBJ2-3, with 7 bases identical to TRBD2. The CDR3 contains 15 residues. Germline trimming cut 2 bases from V and 0 bases from J; bases unmatched to any gene: 2. Germline loops: CDR1 MNHEY, CDR2 SVGAGI. The CDR3 nucleotides are TGTGCCAGCAGTTACGGGGGGGGTAGCACAGATACGCAGTATTTT. Its translation is CASSYGGGSTDTQYF.

This clonotype has a handful of counts. This chain connects TRBV12-3 or TRBV12-4 to TRBJ1-2; D gene unclear. The CDR3 is made up of 14 amino acids. Trimming cost V 1 base and J 3 bases, with 9 bases left between them. The CDR3 protein is CASSLEGLDYGYTF. The CDR3, as DNA: TGTGCCAGCAGTTTAGAAGGGCTGGACTATGGCTACACCTTC.

As to this clonotype: This CDR3 is missing its conserved last phenylalanine or tryptophan, likely due to a read error. The rearrangement joins TRBV6-2 or TRBV6-3 to TRBJ1-1, with D perhaps matching TRBD1 (6 bases). The CDR3 runs 14 residues. Germline V gene data show CDR1 as MNHEY and CDR2 as SVGEGT. As DNA, the CDR3 is TGTGCCTGCAGTTATTCAGGGGCAAACACTGAAGCTTTCCTT. It codes for CACSYSGANTEAFL.

This clonotype was detected only a few times. The gene calls are TRBV7-9 and TRBJ1-1; D is perhaps TRBD1 (6 bases). CDR1 is SEHNR and CDR2 is FQNEAQ in the germline V gene (reference sequence). The CDR3 runs to 16 residues. The V gene lost 5 bases and the J gene lost 4 bases, with 20 bases spanning the gap. The CDR3 region has the DNA TGTGCCAGCAGCCCCGGGTCGGGACCAGGGGCCACTGAAGCTTTCTTT. Protein product: CASSPGSGPGATEAFF.

Details on this clonotype: A much larger clone differs from this one at a single base, so this may be a read error. The chain has TRBV9 and TRBJ2-7; TRBD2 is a possible D gene (6 bases). The CDR3 runs 13 residues. Per germline, CDR1 SGDLS and CDR2 YYNGEE. Trimming cost V 0 bases and J 6 bases, with 10 bases left between them. As DNA, the CDR3 is TGTGCCAGCAGCGTAGATCGGGGGAGCGAGCAGTACTTC. It encodes CASSVDRGSEQYF.